One and the same sample provided the 9 T cell receptor beta chains below, sequenced in a study of metastatic and nonmetastatic thyroid tumors (dated by TCRdb to 2020 to 2021). Before undergoing thyroid surgery, none of the patients had been given any kind of treatment. The method was PCR. The sequencer listed for this sample is Illumina HiSeq 4000. Starting from the raw public reads, TCRdb applied fastp trimming at Q25, assembled clones with MiXCR and retained in-frame beta chains. The sample table lists 15,000 to 20,000 clones, about 27% of them with a count of one. Roughly 10% of the sample comes from the top ten. The sample was tumor tissue. Every receptor here comes from a female donor with papillary thyroid cancer or a benign thyroid nodule (not recorded which). Some clones in this sample may be carry-over from other donors' samples.

This clone was found a few times. A read error is likely, as this CDR3 ends without the conserved phenylalanine or tryptophan. The chain has TRBV29-1 and TRBJ2-3; 8 bases align to TRBD1. The V and J ends lost 6 bases and 6 bases, in that order; junction bases with no gene match: 8. Germline V CDR1 and CDR2: SQVTM, ANQGSEA. This CDR3 is 13 amino acids long. The CDR3 DNA follows: TGCAGCGTGCCAGGACAGGGTGGTGATACGCAGTATGTT. Translation gives CSVPGQGGDTQYV.

The chain uses TRBV15 and TRBJ2-6; D uncertain. Germline V gene sequence: CDR1 LNHNV, CDR2 YYDKDF (reference sequence). This CDR3 comprises 16 residues. V shed 0 bases and J shed 0 bases, with 6 bases lying between them. CDR3 in DNA: TGTGCCACCAGCAGAGATCACGGCTCTGGGGCCAACGTCCTGACTTTC. This sequence encodes CATSRDHGSGANVLTF.

This chain joins TRBV4-2 and TRBJ2-3; a possible D gene is TRBD2 (5 bases). From germline, CDR1 is LGHNA and CDR2 YNFKEQ. CDR3 size: 15 residues. V dropped 0 bases and J dropped 2 bases, with 9 bases sitting between them. The CDR3 nucleotides are TGTGCCAGCAGCCAAGATTACCTAGCCACAGATACGCAGTATTTT. It translates to CASSQDYLATDTQYF.

The V call is TRBV19, the J call TRBJ1-4; TRBD1 agrees at 7 bases. V was pared by 4 bases and J by 6 bases, with 11 bases of the junction left unmatched. The germline V gene has CDR1 LNHDA and CDR2 SQIVND (reference sequence). CDR3 size: 16 residues. CDR3 coding DNA: TGTGCCAGTAGTAGGGAACCCGGGACAGTAGATGAAAAACTGTTTTTT. As protein: CASSREPGTVDEKLFF. The variable domain in full, with the rest retrieved from reference TRBV19 and TRBJ1-4, is DGGITQSPKYLFRKEGQNVTLSCEQNLNHDAMYWYRQDPGQGLRLIYYSQIVNDFQKGDIAEGYSVSREKKESFPLTVTSAQKNPTAFYLCASSREPGTVDEKLFFGSGTQLSVL.

A few counts support this clone. The chain is built from TRBV28 and TRBJ2-2; the D is unclear. Germline V gene data show CDR1 as MDHEN and CDR2 as SYDVKM. This CDR3 contains 10 residues. The V and J ends lost 6 bases and 8 bases respectively, with 4 bases between them. The DNA of the CDR3 is TGTGCCAGCAGGTTGGGGGAGCTGTTTTTT. Amino acids: CASRLGELFF.

V and J are TRBV7-3 and TRBJ2-1; tentatively, D is TRBD1 (5 bases). Germline lookup yields CDR1 SGHTA and CDR2 FQGTGA. This CDR3 is 13 amino acids long. V gave up 4 bases and J gave up 10 bases, with 14 bases separating them. For the CDR3, the DNA is TGTGCCAGCAGCTCCTTGGGGTCAGGGGAGCAGTTCTTC. It translates to CASSSLGSGEQFF.

The chain links TRBV3-1 to TRBJ2-7; 12 bases are shared with TRBD2. The CDR3 length is 14 residues. Per germline, CDR1 LGHDT and CDR2 YNNKEL (reference sequence). Losses at the gene ends were 8 bases for V and 0 bases for J; bases not matched to a gene: 2. As DNA, the CDR3 is TGTGCCAGCGGGGGACTAGCGGGCTCCTACGAGCAGTACTTC. This sequence encodes CASGGLAGSYEQYF.

About this clone itself: The same CDR3 arises from other DNA sequences in this sample as well. The rearrangement joins TRBV20-1 to TRBJ2-7; 11 nucleotides line up with TRBD2. Trimming removed 3 bases from V and 0 bases from J; junction bases left unmatched: 4. The CDR3 consists of 15 residues. The germline CDR1 and CDR2 sequences are DFQATT and SNEGSKA (reference sequence). CDR3 residues: CSARGTSGSSYEQYF. The DNA for the CDR3 is TGCAGTGCTAGGGGGACTAGCGGAAGCTCCTACGAGCAGTACTTC.

Many counts were recorded for this clone. The rearrangement joins TRBV6-5 to TRBJ2-1; TRBD2 matches 13 bases. J was trimmed by 0 bases and V by 7 bases; bases with no gene match: 12. The germline V gene has CDR1 MNHEY and CDR2 SVGAGI. The CDR3 has 19 amino acids. In nucleotides, the CDR3 is TGTGCCAGCACCCACCTGACTAGCGGGAGGTCCGGCTCCTACAATGAGCAGTTCTTC. It codes for CASTHLTSGRSGSYNEQFF.